A single sample gave rise to the 25 T cell receptor beta chains below, sequenced in a study of blood T cell repertoires in COVID-19. The method was immunoSEQ multiplex PCR; TCRdb's version includes in-frame clones alone and lacks a portion of them. Of roughly 70,000 clones listed, about nine tenths were seen once; the top ten hold roughly 6.8%. Sequencing was performed on peripheral blood. The receptors derive from a woman aged 80 or older with active COVID-19.

The V gene is TRBV7-9, the J gene TRBJ1-1; a possible D gene is TRBD1 (6 bases). Trimming took off 5 bases at V and 1 base at J, with 11 bases between the two ends. Germline values: CDR1 SEHNR, CDR2 FQNEAQ (reference sequence). The CDR3 runs 14 residues. The CDR3 DNA reads as TGTGCCAGCAGCCGGTCACAGGGGAACACTGAAGCTTTCTTT. This translates into CASSRSQGNTEAFF. Full variable domain (outside the CDR3, taken from reference TRBV7-9 and TRBJ1-1): DTGVSQNPRHKITKRGQNVTFRCDPISEHNRLYWYRQTLGQGPEFLTYFQNEAQLEKSRLLSDRFSAERPKGSFSTLEIQRTEQGDSAMYLCASSRSQGNTEAFFGQGTRLTVV.

The V gene is TRBV5-4, the J gene TRBJ2-3, with a tentative D call TRBD2 (7 bases). V was shortened by 0 bases and J by 5 bases, with 16 bases between the two germline ends. CDR1 is SGHNT and CDR2 is YYREEE in the germline V gene (reference sequence). The CDR3 covers 16 residues. The CDR3 DNA sequence: TGTGCCAGCAGCTTGGTTACGGGGGAGGGGGGAGATACGCAGTATTTT. Protein product: CASSLVTGEGGDTQYF.

Written as DNA, the CDR3 is TGTGCCAGCTCACCACCGGTTCTAGCGGGAGACTACAATGAGCAGTTCTTC. Protein sequence: CASSPPVLAGDYNEQFF. V gene TRBV18 combines with J gene TRBJ2-1, with TRBD2 matching over 10 bases. The length of the CDR3 is 17 residues. Unmatched junction bases numbered 5, after V lost 0 bases and J lost 3 bases. Per the germline V gene, CDR1 is KGHSH and CDR2 is LQKENI.

The chain carries TRBV6-5 and TRBJ2-7; tentative D call: TRBD2 (6 bases). Deletions cut 0 bases from V and 5 bases from J, with 14 bases between. Germline V gives CDR1 MNHEY, CDR2 SVGAGI. This CDR3 comprises 15 residues. Here the CDR3 reads CASSYSQWGGNEQYF. CDR3 DNA: TGTGCCAGCAGTTACTCGCAGTGGGGAGGAAACGAGCAGTACTTC.

This chain uses TRBV2 with TRBJ1-1; perhaps TRBD1 as D (6 bases). From germline, CDR1 is SNHLY and CDR2 FYNNEI. The CDR3 runs 12 residues. Trimming left V 7 bases short and J 11 bases short, with 17 bases between. The CDR3 sequence is CASMAGGELAFF. The CDR3 coding sequence is TGTGCCAGCATGGCTGGGGGCGAGTTGGCTTTCTTT.

The genes are TRBV28 and TRBJ2-5, with D possibly being TRBD1 (6 bases). CDR3 length: 14 residues. CDR1 is MDHEN, CDR2 SYDVKM, per germline. Trimming pared 6 bases from V and 4 bases from J, leaving 15 bases between. CDR3 sequence: CASRPPGAGETQYF. The CDR3 region has the DNA TGTGCCAGCAGACCCCCAGGGGCCGGAGAGACCCAGTACTTC.

V gene TRBV7-9 combines with J gene TRBJ2-4, with D perhaps TRBD1 (5 bases). With 6 bases removed from V and 0 bases from J, the gap between germline ends came to 15 bases. The germline V gene encodes CDR1 SEHNR and CDR2 FQNEAQ (reference sequence). The CDR3 totals 16 residues. DNA of the CDR3: TGTGCCAGCAGTCGGCAGGGAACTCTAGCCAAAAACATTCAGTACTTC. Its translation is CASSRQGTLAKNIQYF. The variable domain in full, completed from reference TRBV7-9 and TRBJ2-4, reads DTGVSQNPRHKITKRGQNVTFRCDPISEHNRLYWYRQTLGQGPEFLTYFQNEAQLEKSRLLSDRFSAERPKGSFSTLEIQRTEQGDSAMYLCASSRQGTLAKNIQYFGAGTRLSVL.

The chain uses TRBV28 and TRBJ2-3; 8 nucleotides match TRBD2. With 6 bases clipped from V and 6 bases from J, the junction kept 11 bases outside the gene matches. This CDR3 region has 15 residues. Germline CDR1 MDHEN, CDR2 SYDVKM. CDR3 nucleotide sequence: TGTGCCAGCAGCCACGGGGGGACGGGAGGGGATACGCAGTATTTT. It is translated as CASSHGGTGGDTQYF.

This clone has a handful of counts. The chain links TRBV15 to TRBJ2-1; a weak D match, TRBD2 (5 bases). Trimming shortened V by 3 bases and J by 5 bases, and 14 bases separated the two germline ends. CDR3 length: 15 amino acids. Germline CDR1 reads LNHNV; CDR2 reads YYDKDF (reference sequence). The CDR3 region has the DNA TGTGCCACCAGCAGCAGCTATAGCGTGCACAATGAGCAGTTCTTC. Translating gives CATSSSYSVHNEQFF.

J is TRBJ2-5 and V is TRBV7-2; the D gene is possibly TRBD1 (6 bases). Trimming pared 3 bases from V and 3 bases from J, leaving 11 bases between. The CDR3 extends over 14 amino acids. Germline CDR1 SGHTA, CDR2 FQGNSA. In nucleotides, the CDR3 is TGTGCCAGCAGCTTCCAGGGGTCTGAAGAGACCCAGTACTTC. Amino acids: CASSFQGSEETQYF.

This clone appeared a single time. The chain recombines TRBV3-1 (or the pseudogene TRBV3-2) with TRBJ2-1; 10 nucleotides match TRBD2. Germline CDR1 and CDR2: LGHDT and YNNKEL (reference sequence). The CDR3 sequence is 15 residues long. The junction had 2 bases not matched to a gene; V was cut back by 2 bases and J by 4 bases. DNA for the CDR3: TGTGCCAGCAGCCAAAGGACTAGCGGATACAATGAGCAGTTCTTC. Protein product: CASSQRTSGYNEQFF.

This rearrangement joins TRBV7-9 to TRBJ2-1; 8 positions match TRBD2. Germline values: CDR1 SEHNR, CDR2 FQNEAQ (reference sequence). The CDR3 extends over 15 amino acids. Trimming removed 8 bases from V and 4 bases from J; junction bases left unmatched: 10. The CDR3 is CASSRGLAGYNEQFF. The CDR3 nucleotides are TGTGCCAGCTCCCGGGGTCTAGCGGGTTACAATGAGCAGTTCTTC.

The chain links TRBV30 to TRBJ2-1, with 10 positions matching TRBD1. With V trimmed by 3 bases and J by 4 bases, 9 bases remained unmatched. Per the germline V gene, CDR1 is GTSNPN and CDR2 is SVGIG (reference sequence). This CDR3 is built from 16 residues. As DNA, the CDR3 is TGTGCCTGGAGAGACTACGGGGACAGGGGATACAATGAGCAGTTCTTC. It encodes CAWRDYGDRGYNEQFF.

The genes are TRBV9 and TRBJ2-2, with D tentatively TRBD2 (7 bases). The germline V and J ends were trimmed by 3 bases and 6 bases, with 18 bases remaining between them. This CDR3 contains 16 residues. Germline CDR1 reads SGDLS; CDR2 reads YYNGEE. The CDR3 DNA reads as TGTGCCAGCAGCGCCAACACGGGGGGCGCGGCCGGGGAGCTGTTTTTT. Residues: CASSANTGGAAGELFF.

This chain links TRBV24-1 with TRBJ2-6; D is unclear. CDR3 length: 16 residues. Per the germline V gene, CDR1 is KGHDR and CDR2 is SFDVKD. V lost 1 base to trimming and J lost 0 bases, with 6 bases between them. The CDR3 nucleotides read TGTGCCACCAGTGATTTTCGGTACTCTGGGGCCAACGTCCTGACTTTC. Protein: CATSDFRYSGANVLTF.

The rearrangement joins TRBV29-1 to TRBJ1-1; D ambiguous. With 5 bases removed from V and 3 bases from J, the gap between germline ends came to 16 bases. Germline V gene lookup returns CDR1 SQVTM and CDR2 ANQGSEA. The CDR3 runs 14 residues. This CDR3 reads CSVSLAARHTEAFF. DNA of the CDR3: TGCAGCGTTTCTCTAGCGGCGCGGCACACTGAAGCTTTCTTT.

This chain joins TRBV5-6 and TRBJ2-1; TRBD2 matches 11 bases. The CDR3 is 17 amino acids. The V and J ends lost 0 bases and 3 bases, in that order; junction bases with no gene match: 5. Germline V gene sequence: CDR1 SGHDT, CDR2 YYEEEE. The CDR3 protein is CASSLGGGLAGYNEQFF. The CDR3 coding sequence is TGTGCCAGCAGCTTGGGGGGCGGACTAGCGGGCTACAATGAGCAGTTCTTC.

Details on this clone: The sample has other DNA sequences that encode this CDR3 too. The chain has TRBV10-3 and TRBJ1-5; 7 nucleotides match TRBD1. This CDR3 is built from 13 residues. V gave up 6 bases and J gave up 3 bases; unmatched junction bases: 2. Germline CDR1 and CDR2: ENHRY and SYGVKD. The DNA of the CDR3 is TGTGCCATCAGGGGGACAGCCAATCAGCCCCAGCATTTT. It codes for CAIRGTANQPQHF.

The chain links TRBV3-1 (or the pseudogene TRBV3-2) to TRBJ1-1; D not certain. The CDR3 has 15 amino acids. Trimming pared 0 bases from V and 2 bases from J, leaving 10 bases between. Germline CDR1 is LGHDT and CDR2 is YNNKEL (reference sequence). As DNA, the CDR3 is TGTGCCAGCAGCCAAGATTTCCAGGCAAACACTGAAGCTTTCTTT. This codes for CASSQDFQANTEAFF.

J is TRBJ2-3 and V is TRBV14; D gene unclear. Between the trimmed V and J ends, which lost 1 base and 1 base, there was a span of 6 bases. This CDR3 has 14 residues. Looked up from germline, CDR1 is SGHDN and CDR2 is FVKESK. This chain's CDR3 is CASSQVTGTDTQYF. The CDR3 nucleotides are TGTGCCAGCAGCCAAGTAACTGGCACAGATACGCAGTATTTT.

The chain links TRBV27 to TRBJ2-1; 12 nucleotides line up with TRBD2. This CDR3 contains 18 residues. Germline V lookup: CDR1 MNHEY, CDR2 SMNVEV (reference sequence). V lost 2 bases and J lost 7; bases outside the gene matches: 12. The CDR3 protein is CASSLLAGGRVSGNEQFF. CDR3 sequence (DNA): TGTGCCAGCAGTTTACTAGCGGGAGGGCGGGTTAGTGGGAATGAGCAGTTCTTC.

The J gene is TRBJ1-1, the V gene TRBV11-3; 9 bases agree with TRBD1. This CDR3 is 13 amino acids long. V shed 6 bases, J shed 6 bases, and the junction held 5 bases outside the gene matches. Germline V CDR1 and CDR2: SGHNT, YENEEA. This CDR3 reads CASRGQGHAEAFF. CDR3 DNA: TGTGCCAGCAGAGGACAGGGGCACGCTGAAGCTTTCTTT.

This clone was seen once. The CDR3 DNA reads as TGTGCCAGCAGCTTGGGACTAGCGGGTACTTACAATGAGCAGTTCTTC. Its translation is CASSLGLAGTYNEQFF. The chain links TRBV5-6 to TRBJ2-1; TRBD2 agrees at 10 bases. The CDR3 length is 16 residues. V lost 0 bases to trimming and J lost 4 bases; unmatched junction nucleotides: 4. Germline CDR1 and CDR2: SGHDT and YYEEEE.

This chain connects TRBV27 to TRBJ2-1, with 12 bases aligning to TRBD2. CDR1 is MNHEY, CDR2 SMNVEV, per germline (reference sequence). The CDR3 runs 17 residues. V shed 5 bases and J 4 bases; nucleotides not matched to a gene: 9. CDR3 sequence reads: CASSLGLAGFGYNEQFF. CDR3 in DNA: TGTGCCAGCAGTCTCGGACTAGCGGGATTTGGGTACAATGAGCAGTTCTTC.

The V call is TRBV18, the J call TRBJ1-1; 7 positions match TRBD1. Unmatched junction bases numbered 3, after V lost 2 bases and J lost 3 bases. The germline CDR1 and CDR2 sequences are KGHSH and LQKENI. The CDR3 totals 14 residues. This chain's CDR3 is CASSPTGVDTEAFF. The CDR3 bases are TGTGCCAGCTCACCAACAGGGGTGGACACTGAAGCTTTCTTT.